Following are 2 T cell receptor beta chains from one sample sequenced in a study of shared clonotypes between healthy human individuals. The table came from immunoSEQ multiplex PCR; TCRdb's copy has only in-frame clones and leaves some out. This sample yields over 850,000 clones, of which 70% to 80% are seen a single time; approximately 0.5% belongs to the top ten. Sequenced sample: memory CD4+ T cells from PBMCs. As for subset: CD45RA-negative fraction. The receptors come from a man aged 18-30 years in good health. Some clones in this sample may be carry-over from other donors' samples.

This chain uses TRBV15 with TRBJ2-7; TRBD2 might be the D (6 bases). The CDR3 sequence is 14 residues long. Between the trimmed V and J ends, which lost 5 bases and 5 bases, there was a span of 16 bases. The germline V gene encodes CDR1 LNHNV and CDR2 YYDKDF (reference sequence). This chain's CDR3 is CATSGGTPRHEQYF. The DNA for the CDR3 is TGTGCCACCAGCGGGGGGACTCCACGCCACGAGCAGTACTTC. The full variable domain, its missing parts supplied by reference TRBV15 and TRBJ2-7, is DAMVIQNPRYQVTQFGKPVTLSCSQTLNHNVMYWYQQKSSQAPKLLFHYYDKDFNNEADTPDNFQSRRPNTSFCFLDIRSPGLGDTAMYLCATSGGTPRHEQYFGPGTRLTVT.

The chain carries TRBV6-4 and TRBJ2-1; D not certain. The CDR3 has 15 residues. V was cut by 2 bases and J by 0 bases, with 8 bases left in between. Germline V gives CDR1 MRHNA, CDR2 SNTAGT. Here the CDR3 DNA reads TGTGCCAGCAGTGACACGATTAGCTCCTACAATGAGCAGTTCTTC. As protein: CASSDTISSYNEQFF.